This T cell receptor (beta chain) was captured in a study of blood T cell repertoires in COVID-19. Turning to the study itself: The United States, Italy and Spain provided the acute and convalescent COVID-19 samples. In each case, the material was cDNA or gDNA derived from T cells, B-cell-depleted T cells, or PBMCs.

Trimming removed 2 bases from V and 2 bases from J, with 12 bases in between. The CDR3 consists of 14 residues. In germline, CDR1 is GTSNPN, CDR2 SVGIG (reference sequence). Under the authors' procedure: From reference gene primer amplification, estimates of nucleated cell counts were derived. TCRdb's copy holds only in-frame clones and misses some; the assay was immunoSEQ multiplex PCR. The V and J calls and clone size come from that table; D and trimming were worked out from the DNA. This sample carries approximately 210,000 clones, about 86% of them seen once, and the ten largest clones take around 1.4%.

Sequencing was performed on peripheral blood. The TCR comes from a man aged 18-30 years with active or convalescent COVID-19. The chain recombines TRBV30 with TRBJ1-2; a possible D gene is TRBD1 (5 bases). The CDR3 loop reads CAWSPDSQNYGYTF. As DNA, the CDR3 is TGTGCCTGGAGTCCCGACAGTCAAAACTATGGCTACACCTTC.